The clone carrying this T cell receptor beta chain was recorded many times. Its antigen is not identified. The entry originates in a study of read filtering for tumor transcriptome and immune sequencing. Study background: Revised staging placed roughly 8 patients in R-ISS I, roughly 17 in II, 6 or 7 in III.

Between the trimmed V and J ends, which lost 0 bases and 2 bases, there was a span of 15 bases. This CDR3 comprises 17 residues. Germline lookup yields CDR1 MGHRA and CDR2 YSYEKL. Every patient had bone marrow sampled while the disease was active. General observations from the study: About four fifths of IR-seq clonotypes had one read, totaling approximately 3.5% of reads; RNA-seq: around 77% and 45%.

Molecular barcoded adaptors covering alpha/delta and beta/gamma chains were used on about 0.4 ug RNA. TCRdb re-called the reads with MiXCR, one entry per CDR3 protein. The sample lists 100,000 to 150,000 distinct CDR3 sequences, 13% occurring once. V usage is TRBV4-1 and J usage is TRBJ2-3; D possibly corresponds to TRBD2 (7 bases). The sample comprised a population of CD138-negative cells sorted from bone marrow. The receptor comes from a donor at least 40 years old with multiple myeloma. The CDR3 nucleotides read TGCGCCAGCAGCCAAGAAGGGGGGGCGCGGGCCACAGATACGCAGTATTTT. This translates into CASSQEGGARATDTQYF.